This TCR beta chain was observed in a study of T cell changes during pregnancy in multiple sclerosis. Germline CDR1 is MRHNA and CDR2 is SNTAGT. The CDR3 has 13 residues. Trimming removed 6 bases from V and 4 bases from J, with 10 bases in between. TCRdb keeps only in-frame clones here, not all; method: immunoSEQ multiplex PCR. The sample records under 70,000 clones, about nine tenths being singletons. J is TRBJ2-1 and V is TRBV6-4, with D perhaps TRBD1 (7 bases). The clonotype originates from a female donor with multiple sclerosis, enrolled in a pregnancy study. The input for sequencing was CD4+ T cells from peripheral blood mononuclear cells, taken after pregnancy. DNA for the CDR3: TGTGCCAGCAGCGGGGGACAGTACAATGAGCAGTTCTTC. This translates into CASSGGQYNEQFF.